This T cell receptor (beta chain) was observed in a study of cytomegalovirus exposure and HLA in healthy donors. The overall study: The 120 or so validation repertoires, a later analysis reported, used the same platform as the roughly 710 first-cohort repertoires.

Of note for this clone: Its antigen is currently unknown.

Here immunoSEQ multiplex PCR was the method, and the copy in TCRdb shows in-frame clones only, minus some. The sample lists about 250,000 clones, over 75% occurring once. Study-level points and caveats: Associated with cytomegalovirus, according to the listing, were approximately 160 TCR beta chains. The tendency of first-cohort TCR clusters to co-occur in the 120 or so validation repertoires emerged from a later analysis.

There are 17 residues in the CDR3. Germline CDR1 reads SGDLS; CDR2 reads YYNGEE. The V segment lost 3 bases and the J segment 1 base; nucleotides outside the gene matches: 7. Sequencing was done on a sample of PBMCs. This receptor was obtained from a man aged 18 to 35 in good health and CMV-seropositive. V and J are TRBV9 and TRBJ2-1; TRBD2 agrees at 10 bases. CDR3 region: CASSARPSGSSYNEQFF. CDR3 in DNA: TGTGCCAGCAGCGCAAGGCCTAGCGGGAGTTCCTACAATGAGCAGTTCTTC.